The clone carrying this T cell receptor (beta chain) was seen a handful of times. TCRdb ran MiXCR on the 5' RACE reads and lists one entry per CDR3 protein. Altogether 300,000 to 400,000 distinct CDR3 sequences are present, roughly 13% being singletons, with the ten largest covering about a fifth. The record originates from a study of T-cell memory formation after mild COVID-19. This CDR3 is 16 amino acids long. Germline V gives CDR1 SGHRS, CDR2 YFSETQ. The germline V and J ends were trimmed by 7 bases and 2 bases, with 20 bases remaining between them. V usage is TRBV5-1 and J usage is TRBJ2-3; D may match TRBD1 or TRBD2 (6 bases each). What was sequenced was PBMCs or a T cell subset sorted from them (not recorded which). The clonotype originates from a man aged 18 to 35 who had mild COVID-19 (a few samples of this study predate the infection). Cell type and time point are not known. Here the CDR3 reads CASARGPSENTDTQYF. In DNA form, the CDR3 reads TGCGCCAGCGCCAGGGGACCTAGCGAGAACACAGATACGCAGTATTTT.